Shown below are 13 T cell receptor beta chains from a single sample sequenced in a study of graft-versus-host responses after intestinal transplantation. Measured with immunoSEQ multiplex PCR; TCRdb has only the in-frame clones, and not every one. The data contain about 130,000 clones, approximately 91% of them seen just once; the ten biggest clones take up about 0.19%. Antigen specificity for these receptors is unknown. The sample was unstimulated CD4+ T cells sorted from spleen or lymph node cells, taken before intestinal transplant. The receptors were gathered from a human donor who received an intestinal transplant.

V is TRBV15 and J is TRBJ2-7; D not resolved. Germline CDR1 is LNHNV and CDR2 is YYDKDF (reference sequence). The CDR3 totals 15 residues. V lost 0 bases, J lost 2 bases, and 11 bases lay in between. The chain's CDR3 is CATSREPIPAYEQYF. The CDR3, as DNA: TGTGCCACCAGCAGAGAACCTATACCCGCCTACGAGCAGTACTTC.

The chain couples TRBV2 to TRBJ1-3; D is ambiguous. The CDR3 runs to 16 residues. The V gene lost 4 bases and the J gene lost 0 bases, with 13 bases spanning the gap. Germline-derived CDR1 and CDR2 are SNHLY and FYNNEI. The chain's CDR3 is CASSVIPDISGNTIYF. DNA of the CDR3: TGTGCCAGCAGTGTAATCCCCGATATCTCTGGAAACACCATATATTTT.

The CDR3 nucleotides read TGTGCCAGCAGCGGAAGTACTAGCGGGGGCCCCTACGAGCAGTACTTC. As protein: CASSGSTSGGPYEQYF. The V call is TRBV7-2, the J call TRBJ2-7; 11 bases match TRBD2. Germline CDR1 SGHTA, CDR2 FQGNSA. With 5 bases clipped from V and 2 bases from J, the junction kept 8 bases outside the gene matches. This CDR3 spans 16 amino acids.

The gene calls are TRBV5-1 and TRBJ1-4; tentative D call: TRBD1 (6 bases). V was cut by 2 bases and J by 4 bases, with 9 bases left in between. The CDR3 is 14 residues long. In germline, CDR1 is SGHRS, CDR2 YFSETQ. The CDR3 sequence is CASSFGGVNEKLFF. The CDR3 DNA follows: TGCGCCAGCAGCTTTGGGGGCGTTAATGAAAAACTGTTTTTT.

V usage is TRBV5-8 and J usage is TRBJ2-1; 10 positions agree with TRBD1. In germline, CDR1 is SGHTS, CDR2 YDEGEE. Trimming at V came to 3 bases and at J to 5 bases, leaving 2 bases not matched to a gene. This CDR3 region has 14 residues. The CDR3 DNA sequence: TGTGCCAGCAGCTCCGGGACAGGGGACAATGAGCAGTTCTTC. Translated: CASSSGTGDNEQFF.

V and J are TRBV30 and TRBJ2-2; D is undetermined. Germline V gene sequence: CDR1 GTSNPN, CDR2 SVGIG (reference sequence). This CDR3 region has 11 residues. V was clipped by 2 bases and J by 7 bases, with 5 bases between them. The CDR3 protein is CAWSKGGELFF. The CDR3 DNA follows: TGTGCCTGGAGTAAGGGCGGGGAGCTGTTTTTT.

The rearrangement links TRBV6-5 to TRBJ2-3; D is possibly TRBD1 or TRBD2 (7 bases each). The V gene's germline CDR1 is MNHEY and CDR2 SVGAGI. The CDR3 length is 14 residues. Trimming took off 8 bases at V and 6 bases at J, with 18 bases between the two ends. The CDR3: CASRKQGRGDTQYF. For the CDR3, the DNA is TGTGCCAGCCGTAAACAGGGGAGGGGTGATACGCAGTATTTT.

As regards this clone: Other nucleotide sequences in the sample specify the same CDR3. In DNA, the CDR3 is TGCGCCAGCAGCTTGGCCGGGATTTACGAGCAGTACTTC. Translation gives CASSLAGIYEQYF. The chain carries TRBV5-1 and TRBJ2-7, with D possibly TRBD2 on 5 matching bases. V lost 0 bases to trimming and J lost 4 bases, with 8 bases between them. This CDR3 comprises 13 residues. Germline-derived CDR1 and CDR2 are SGHRS and YFSETQ.

This CDR3 is CASSPRQLTDTQYF. DNA of the CDR3: TGTGCCAGCTCACCGAGACAGTTAACAGATACGCAGTATTTT. The chain carries TRBV18 and TRBJ2-3; tentatively, D is TRBD1 (5 bases). The CDR3 runs 14 residues. Germline values: CDR1 KGHSH, CDR2 LQKENI. Trimming cost V 3 bases and J 3 bases, with 10 bases left between them.

The chain uses TRBV5-4 and TRBJ2-7; the match to TRBD1 covers 10 bases. Trimming cost V 4 bases and J 4 bases; bases outside gene matches: 5. Germline CDR1 is SGHNT and CDR2 is YYREEE (reference sequence). The CDR3 loop spans 14 amino acids. CDR3 region: CASSVTGGVYEQYF. The CDR3 nucleotides read TGTGCCAGCAGCGTGACAGGGGGCGTTTACGAGCAGTACTTC.

This clone was found a few times. The V gene is TRBV5-1, the J gene TRBJ2-3; 7 nucleotides align to TRBD1. Germline assignment: CDR1 SGHRS and CDR2 YFSETQ. With 2 bases clipped from V and 1 base from J, the junction kept 4 bases outside the gene matches. This CDR3 contains 15 residues. The CDR3 loop is CASSFGTAGTDTQYF. CDR3 nucleotide sequence: TGCGCCAGCAGCTTCGGGACAGCGGGCACAGATACGCAGTATTTT. The full variable domain, its missing parts supplied by reference TRBV5-1 and TRBJ2-3, is KAGVTQTPRYLIKTRGQQVTLSCSPISGHRSVSWYQQTPGQGLQFLFEYFSETQRNKGNFPGRFSGRQFSNSRSEMNVSTLELGDSALYLCASSFGTAGTDTQYFGPGTRLTVL.

In this sample, this clone turned up a few times. The chain has TRBV21-1 and TRBJ2-7. TRBV21-1 is designated a pseudogene. The CDR3 extends over 14 amino acids. CDR3 DNA: TGTGCCAGCAGCAAACGGCAGCCTTCTAACGAGCAGTACTTC. The encoded protein is CASSKRQPSNEQYF.

J is TRBJ1-5 and V is TRBV6-5; the match to TRBD1 covers 8 bases. The CDR3 runs to 15 residues. Germline V lookup: CDR1 MNHEY, CDR2 SVGAGI. The J segment lost 3 bases and the V segment lost 6 bases, leaving 7 bases of the junction unmatched. CDR3 in DNA: TGTGCCAGCAGCTACAGGGGGGGAAACAATCAGCCCCAGCATTTT. Translated: CASSYRGGNNQPQHF.